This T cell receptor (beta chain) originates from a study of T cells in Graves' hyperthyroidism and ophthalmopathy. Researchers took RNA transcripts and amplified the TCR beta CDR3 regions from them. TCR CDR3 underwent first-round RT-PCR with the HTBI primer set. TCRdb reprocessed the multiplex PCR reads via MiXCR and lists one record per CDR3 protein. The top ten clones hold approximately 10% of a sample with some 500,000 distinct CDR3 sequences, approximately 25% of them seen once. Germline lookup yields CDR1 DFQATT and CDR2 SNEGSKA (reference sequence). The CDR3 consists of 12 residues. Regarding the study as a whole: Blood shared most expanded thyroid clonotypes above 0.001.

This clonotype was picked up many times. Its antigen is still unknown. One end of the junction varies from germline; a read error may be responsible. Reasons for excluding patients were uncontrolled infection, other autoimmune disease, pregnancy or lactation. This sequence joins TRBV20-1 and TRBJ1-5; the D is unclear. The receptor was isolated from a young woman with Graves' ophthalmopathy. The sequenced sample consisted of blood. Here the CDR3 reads CSARVGFQPQHF. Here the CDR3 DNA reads TGCAGCGCTAGAGTGGGATTTCAGCCCCAGCATTTT.